The 30 T cell receptor beta chains presented below share a single source sample, sequenced in a study of blood T cell repertoires in COVID-19. Some clones are missing from TCRdb's copy, which holds only in-frame ones; the method was immunoSEQ multiplex PCR. The repertoire holds about 380,000 clones, 70% to 90% seen once, with 1.2% in the top ten. The specimen was PBMCs or T cells enriched from blood (not recorded which). The receptors shown here come from a young woman who had recovered from COVID-19.

Written as DNA, the CDR3 is TGTGCCACCAGCAGAGATCGGGTCGGAGAAGCTTTCTTT. Protein sequence: CATSRDRVGEAFF. This chain joins TRBV15 and TRBJ1-1; D remains unclear. The CDR3 covers 13 residues. The V gene's germline CDR1 is LNHNV and CDR2 YYDKDF (reference sequence). V was pared by 0 bases and J by 8 bases, with 10 bases between.

The V call is TRBV6-5, the J call TRBJ2-3; possible D gene TRBD1, 6 bases. The germline V and J ends were trimmed by 6 bases and 5 bases, with 15 bases remaining between them. This CDR3 has 14 residues. Germline assignment: CDR1 MNHEY and CDR2 SVGAGI. The CDR3 DNA follows: TGTGCCAGCAGAAAACAGGGTGGGGTAGATACGCAGTATTTT. This codes for CASRKQGGVDTQYF.

The J gene is TRBJ2-6, the V gene TRBV19; no clear D. Germline V CDR1 and CDR2: LNHDA, SQIVND (reference sequence). The CDR3 is made up of 15 amino acids. V was shortened by 6 bases and J by 0 bases, with 9 bases between the two germline ends. The CDR3 region has the DNA TGTGCCAGTAGAACGATAGACTCTGGGGCCAACGTCCTGACTTTC. This sequence encodes CASRTIDSGANVLTF.

V gene TRBV19 combines with J gene TRBJ1-2; TRBD1 matches 7 bases. Germline lookup yields CDR1 LNHDA and CDR2 SQIVND (reference sequence). With V trimmed by 4 bases and J by 8 bases, 7 bases remained unmatched. The CDR3 spans 13 residues. CDR3 region: CASSTLDRVGYTF. CDR3 bases: TGTGCCAGTAGTACTCTCGACAGGGTGGGCTACACCTTC.

V gene TRBV4-1 combines with J gene TRBJ2-5; D gene unclear. Germline V gene data show CDR1 as MGHRA and CDR2 as YSYEKL. Between the trimmed V and J ends, which lost 4 bases and 5 bases, there was a span of 23 bases. This CDR3 contains 17 residues. CDR3 nucleotide sequence: TGCGCCAGCAGCCCCACGCAGCTACAGATGGGCTCGGAGACCCAGTACTTC. This sequence encodes CASSPTQLQMGSETQYF.

The genes are TRBV7-2 and TRBJ2-6; 7 bases line up with TRBD1. From germline, CDR1 is SGHTA and CDR2 FQGNSA. Trimming at V came to 5 bases and at J to 12 bases, leaving 7 bases not matched to a gene. The CDR3 is made up of 13 amino acids. The CDR3 here is CASSLTGQRVLTF. The CDR3 DNA reads TGTGCCAGCAGCCTGACAGGGCAACGCGTCCTGACTTTC.

The J gene is TRBJ2-3, the V gene TRBV7-2; TRBD1 agrees at 7 bases. Germline loops: CDR1 SGHTA, CDR2 FQGNSA. Trimming took 5 bases from V and 6 from J; bases not matched to a gene: 11. The CDR3 loop spans 15 amino acids. The CDR3: CASSPGGRGYDTQYF. The CDR3 DNA reads TGTGCCAGCAGCCCCGGTGGCAGGGGGTACGATACGCAGTATTTT.

The chain carries TRBV3-1 (or the pseudogene TRBV3-2) and TRBJ2-7; D is possibly TRBD2 (7 bases). CDR1 is LGHDT and CDR2 is YNNKEL in the germline V gene (reference sequence). The CDR3 loop spans 13 amino acids. V lost 8 bases and J lost 5, with 16 bases in between. The CDR3 region has the DNA TGTGCCAGCGGGGGGGCACGGTGGAACGAGCAGTACTTC. Its protein is CASGGARWNEQYF.

This chain uses TRBV28 with TRBJ1-6, with D tentatively TRBD1 (5 bases). V was trimmed by 2 bases and J by 0 bases, leaving 8 bases between them. This CDR3 comprises 16 residues. Germline-derived CDR1 and CDR2 are MDHEN and SYDVKM. CDR3 sequence: CASSLGGTSYNSPLHF. CDR3 bases: TGTGCCAGCAGTTTAGGGGGGACCTCCTATAATTCACCCCTCCACTTT.

The rearrangement joins TRBV15 to TRBJ2-5; D possibly corresponds to TRBD1 (5 bases). Germline CDR1 reads LNHNV; CDR2 reads YYDKDF (reference sequence). CDR3 length: 13 residues. Trimming removed 4 bases at V and 2 bases at J, with 8 bases between. CDR3 loop: CATSNPGQETQYF. CDR3 DNA: TGTGCCACCAGCAATCCAGGGCAAGAGACCCAGTACTTC.

This chain links TRBV30 with TRBJ2-2; D is perhaps TRBD1 (5 bases). This CDR3 comprises 14 residues. V lost 8 bases and J 6 bases, leaving 19 bases between the germline ends. Germline lookup yields CDR1 GTSNPN and CDR2 SVGIG (reference sequence). In DNA form, the CDR3 reads TGTGCCCGTGGACACCTCGATTATTCCGGGGAGCTGTTTTTT. Translation: CARGHLDYSGELFF.

The chain uses TRBV29-1 and TRBJ1-2; D uncertain. Per germline, CDR1 SQVTM and CDR2 ANQGSEA. V was cut by 5 bases and J by 4 bases, with 14 bases left in between. This CDR3 region has 13 residues. In DNA, the CDR3 is TGCAGCGTTAGAGAGGGAACGGGCTATGGCTACACCTTC. Amino acid sequence: CSVREGTGYGYTF.

The chain combines TRBV7-3 with TRBJ1-2; the match to TRBD1 covers 8 bases. This CDR3 spans 13 amino acids. The junction had 4 bases not matched to a gene; V was cut back by 7 bases and J by 3 bases. Germline values: CDR1 SGHTA, CDR2 FQGTGA. CDR3 in DNA: TGTGCCAGCACCACGACAGGGGACTATGGCTACACCTTC. Protein sequence: CASTTTGDYGYTF.

This clone was counted once. The chain has TRBV19 and TRBJ1-5; 9 bases are shared with TRBD1. J lost 6 bases, V lost 6 bases, and 9 bases had no gene match. The CDR3 is made up of 15 amino acids. CDR1 LNHDA and CDR2 SQIVND come from the germline V gene (reference sequence). CDR3 sequence (DNA): TGTGCCAGTAGAGCCGGGACAGGGTTCTCTCAGCCCCAGCATTTT. Protein: CASRAGTGFSQPQHF.

The chain uses TRBV11-2 and TRBJ2-5, with TRBD2 as a possible D gene (6 bases). V lost 8 bases and J 4 bases, leaving 11 bases between the germline ends. Germline assignment: CDR1 SGHAT and CDR2 FQNNGV. The CDR3 runs to 12 residues. CDR3 sequence: CASRSGVETQYF. CDR3 in DNA: TGTGCCAGCCGATCGGGGGTAGAGACCCAGTACTTC.

This clone was observed a handful of times. V usage is TRBV14 and J usage is TRBJ2-3; D not resolved. The CDR3 length is 13 residues. V lost 6 bases to trimming and J lost 2 bases, with 9 bases between them. CDR1 SGHDN and CDR2 FVKESK come from the germline V gene. In nucleotides, the CDR3 is TGTGCCAGCAGACGCGGAAACACAGATACGCAGTATTTT. Its translation is CASRRGNTDTQYF.

The chain carries TRBV14 and TRBJ2-1; D call uncertain. The V gene lost 0 bases and the J gene lost 3 bases, with 6 bases spanning the gap. The CDR3 is 14 residues long. Germline loops: CDR1 SGHDN, CDR2 FVKESK. This chain's CDR3 is CASSQDSNYNEQFF. The CDR3, as DNA: TGTGCCAGCAGCCAAGACAGTAACTACAATGAGCAGTTCTTC.

V is TRBV24-1 and J is TRBJ2-7; the D gene is possibly TRBD2 (6 bases). CDR3 size: 12 residues. The ends were cut back, 9 bases at V and 2 bases at J, with 10 bases in the middle. Looked up from germline, CDR1 is KGHDR and CDR2 is SFDVKD. The CDR3 DNA reads TGTGCCACCCCTTGCGGGGCCTACGAGCAGTACTTC. Translated, it gives CATPCGAYEQYF.

This clone was found once. This sequence joins TRBV7-9 and TRBJ1-2; D unclear. The germline V and J ends were trimmed by 10 bases and 5 bases, with 14 bases remaining between them. Looked up from germline, CDR1 is SEHNR and CDR2 is FQNEAQ (reference sequence). The CDR3 is 12 residues long. CDR3 region: CATTPGEYGYTF. CDR3 DNA sequence: TGTGCCACCACCCCAGGCGAATATGGCTACACCTTC.

This sequence joins TRBV19 and TRBJ1-1; perhaps TRBD1 as D (6 bases). V was pared by 6 bases and J by 1 base, with 18 bases between. Germline CDR1 reads LNHDA; CDR2 reads SQIVND (reference sequence). CDR3 size: 16 residues. The CDR3 DNA reads as TGTGCCAGTAGGGGGACCGACAGGTCTCCGAACACTGAAGCTTTCTTT. This gives the protein CASRGTDRSPNTEAFF. The full variable domain, rest sourced from reference TRBV19 and TRBJ1-1, is DGGITQSPKYLFRKEGQNVTLSCEQNLNHDAMYWYRQDPGQGLRLIYYSQIVNDFQKGDIAEGYSVSREKKESFPLTVTSAQKNPTAFYLCASRGTDRSPNTEAFFGQGTRLTVV.

The chain carries TRBV15 and TRBJ2-2, with TRBD2 as a possible D gene (5 bases). Germline values: CDR1 LNHNV, CDR2 YYDKDF (reference sequence). The CDR3 spans 17 residues. V was cut by 0 bases and J by 1 base, with 12 bases left in between. This CDR3 is CATSRDKVALNTGELFF. CDR3 DNA sequence: TGTGCCACCAGCAGAGATAAGGTAGCGTTGAACACCGGGGAGCTGTTTTTT.

The chain is built from TRBV19 and TRBJ2-2; 9 bases match TRBD1. CDR3 size: 15 residues. Germline values: CDR1 LNHDA, CDR2 SQIVND (reference sequence). J lost 6 bases, V lost 5 bases, and 7 bases had no gene match. CDR3 loop: CASSWGDREPGELFF. In DNA form, the CDR3 reads TGTGCCAGTAGTTGGGGGGACAGGGAGCCCGGGGAGCTGTTTTTT.

V is TRBV27 and J is TRBJ2-7; no definite D call. V lost 4 bases and J lost 2, with 9 bases in between. The germline gives CDR1 MNHEY, CDR2 SMNVEV (reference sequence). This CDR3 contains 13 residues. The CDR3 is CASSYGLAYEQYF. The CDR3 coding sequence is TGTGCCAGCAGTTACGGGTTAGCCTACGAGCAGTACTTC.

The chain links TRBV7-3 to TRBJ1-6; D is unresolved. V gave up 2 bases and J gave up 0 bases, with 8 bases separating them. Germline CDR1 and CDR2: SGHTA and FQGTGA. The CDR3 sequence is 16 residues long. CDR3 nucleotide sequence: TGTGCCAGCAGCTTACTACCGAGCTCCTATAATTCACCCCTCCACTTT. Protein product: CASSLLPSSYNSPLHF.

V usage is TRBV11-2 and J usage is TRBJ2-7; 7 nucleotides line up with TRBD1. Germline CDR1 and CDR2: SGHAT and FQNNGV. Trimming took 2 bases from V and 2 from J; bases not matched to a gene: 6. The CDR3 totals 15 residues. Here the CDR3 reads CASSLSGQGAYEQYF. The CDR3 DNA follows: TGTGCCAGCAGCTTATCTGGGCAGGGGGCCTACGAGCAGTACTTC. The entire variable domain, with the rest obtained from reference TRBV11-2 and TRBJ2-7, is as follows: EAGVAQSPRYKIIEKRQSVAFWCNPISGHATLYWYQQILGQGPKLLIQFQNNGVVDDSQLPKDRFSAERLKGVDSTLKIQPAKLEDSAVYLCASSLSGQGAYEQYFGPGTRLTVT.

This chain joins TRBV10-3 and TRBJ1-5, with D possibly matching TRBD1 (6 bases). In germline, CDR1 is ENHRY, CDR2 SYGVKD. The V and J ends lost 7 bases and 6 bases respectively, with 13 bases between them. The CDR3 sequence is 13 residues long. The CDR3 sequence: CAITEGVGQPQHF. The CDR3 DNA reads TGTGCCATCACCGAGGGGGTCGGTCAGCCCCAGCATTTT.

The chain is built from TRBV5-1 and TRBJ1-3, with D perhaps matching TRBD1 (5 bases). V lost 0 bases to trimming and J lost 0 bases, with 10 bases between them. CDR3 length: 16 amino acids. CDR1 is SGHRS, CDR2 YFSETQ, per germline. The CDR3 spells CASSLATGSSGNTIYF. The CDR3 DNA follows: TGCGCCAGCAGCTTGGCCACAGGCAGCTCTGGAAACACCATATATTTT.

This chain links TRBV4-3 with TRBJ1-4; 10 bases agree with TRBD1. This CDR3 is built from 15 residues. V shed 4 bases, J shed 5 bases, and the junction held 4 bases outside the gene matches. The V gene's germline CDR1 is LGHNA and CDR2 YSLEER. CDR3 nucleotide sequence: TGCGCCAGCAGCCTTTGGGGACAGGGGAATGAAAAACTGTTTTTT. The encoded protein is CASSLWGQGNEKLFF.

This clone was detected once. The chain joins TRBV5-1 to TRBJ2-3; 11 bases are shared with TRBD2. With 9 bases clipped from V and 4 bases from J, the junction kept 7 bases outside the gene matches. CDR1 is SGHRS and CDR2 is YFSETQ in the germline V gene. This CDR3 has 14 residues. DNA for the CDR3: TGCGCCACCAGACTAGCGGGGTGGTCAGATACGCAGTATTTT. Residues: CATRLAGWSDTQYF.

This chain uses TRBV6-5 with TRBJ1-2; D gene unclear. CDR1 is MNHEY and CDR2 is SVGAGI in the germline V gene. The CDR3 spans 14 residues. V was pared by 7 bases and J by 6 bases, with 18 bases between. CDR3 region: CASIRRWATDGYTF. For the CDR3, the DNA is TGTGCCAGCATTCGAAGGTGGGCGACGGATGGCTACACCTTC.